These T cell receptor beta chains were read from a single sample in a study of CD8 T cells in Susac syndrome. TCRdb ran MiXCR on the immunoSEQ multiplex PCR reads and lists one entry per CDR3 protein. The sample carries some 190,000 distinct CDR3 sequences, under 95% recorded once. The source material was CD4+ T cells from PBMCs. These receptors originate from a human donor in good health. Each CDR3 is given with its conserved first and last residue. The order of the fields is J gene, D gene, V gene, clone size, CDR3 DNA, CDR3 protein. D genes are given only for firm matches. Clone sizes are given selectively: once, few, many, or a class where the clone is expanded.

j_call: TRBJ2-4
d_call: .
v_call: TRBV30
clone_size: few
cdr3_nt: TGTGCCTGGAGTGTTCGGCGCCCCAAAAACATTCAGTACTTC
cdr3_aa: CAWSVRRPKNIQYF

j_call: TRBJ1-3
d_call: .
v_call: TRBV7-9
clone_size: .
cdr3_nt: TGTGCCAGCAGCGCCCACTTGGCCCTCTCTGGAAACACCATATATTTT
cdr3_aa: CASSAHLALSGNTIYF

j_call: TRBJ1-6
d_call: .
v_call: TRBV20-1
clone_size: .
cdr3_nt: TGCAACCCCCCCGGGCCCCTCCACTTT
cdr3_aa: CNPPGPLHF

j_call: TRBJ1-2
d_call: .
v_call: TRBV28
clone_size: .
cdr3_nt: TGTGCCAGCCAACAGGATCCTAACTATGGCTACACCTTC
cdr3_aa: CASQQDPNYGYTF

j_call: TRBJ1-6
d_call: .
v_call: TRBV2
clone_size: .
cdr3_nt: TGTGCCAGCACCGAGGCGAGCAGAGATAATTCACCCCTCCACTTT
cdr3_aa: CASTEASRDNSPLHF

j_call: TRBJ1-1
d_call: TRBD1
v_call: TRBV12-3/TRBV12-4
clone_size: .
cdr3_nt: TGTGCCAGCACCACGGGACAGACGAACACTGAAGCTTTCTTT
cdr3_aa: CASTTGQTNTEAFF

j_call: TRBJ1-2
d_call: .
v_call: TRBV7-2
clone_size: .
cdr3_nt: TGTGCCAGCAGCCCGGGCGACAGGCCCGGCTATGGCTACACCTTC
cdr3_aa: CASSPGDRPGYGYTF

j_call: TRBJ2-1
d_call: .
v_call: TRBV3-1
clone_size: .
cdr3_nt: TGTGCCAGCAGCCAAACAGGATGGAGCTCCTACAATGAGCAGTTCTTC
cdr3_aa: CASSQTGWSSYNEQFF

j_call: TRBJ2-4
d_call: .
v_call: TRBV4-3
clone_size: .
cdr3_nt: TGCGCCAGCAGCCAAGGGGGCCCTCCCGGTAACATTCAGTACTTC
cdr3_aa: CASSQGGPPGNIQYF

j_call: TRBJ2-5
d_call: .
v_call: TRBV29-1
clone_size: .
cdr3_nt: TGCAGCGTTAATCAGGGACCCCAAGAGACCCAGTACTTC
cdr3_aa: CSVNQGPQETQYF

j_call: TRBJ2-1
d_call: TRBD1
v_call: TRBV3-1
clone_size: .
cdr3_nt: TGTGCCAGCAGCCAAGAGGGACAGGTTTTGAACAATGAGCAGTTCTTC
cdr3_aa: CASSQEGQVLNNEQFF

j_call: TRBJ1-5
d_call: .
v_call: TRBV28
clone_size: once
cdr3_nt: TGTGCCAGCACCGCTGGGGGTTTGGATCAGCCCCAGCATTTT
cdr3_aa: CASTAGGLDQPQHF

j_call: TRBJ2-3
d_call: .
v_call: TRBV4-3
clone_size: .
cdr3_nt: TGCGCCTCTCTCCGGGGGGCTAGCACAGATACGCAGTATTTT
cdr3_aa: CASLRGASTDTQYF

j_call: TRBJ1-5
d_call: .
v_call: TRBV28
clone_size: .
cdr3_nt: TGTGCCAGCAGTTTTCAGGGGCCCCAGCATTTT
cdr3_aa: CASSFQGPQHF

j_call: TRBJ2-1
d_call: TRBD2
v_call: TRBV13
clone_size: once
cdr3_nt: TGTGCCAGCAGGGCCGGGACTAGCGGGGGGGTTACCTACAATGAGCAGTTCTTC
cdr3_aa: CASRAGTSGGVTYNEQFF

j_call: TRBJ1-5
d_call: .
v_call: TRBV27
clone_size: .
cdr3_nt: TGTGCCAGCAGTTTCCTGGGGGGAGGAAATCAGCCCCAGCATTTT
cdr3_aa: CASSFLGGGNQPQHF

j_call: TRBJ1-2
d_call: TRBD1
v_call: TRBV10-3
clone_size: .
cdr3_nt: TGTGCCATCAGTTTCGGGGGGGGACAGGGGAACTATGGCTACACCTTC
cdr3_aa: CAISFGGGQGNYGYTF

j_call: TRBJ2-5
d_call: .
v_call: TRBV6-1
clone_size: .
cdr3_nt: TGTGCCAGCAGAGAGACTAACCAAGAGACCCAGTACTTC
cdr3_aa: CASRETNQETQYF

j_call: TRBJ2-5
d_call: TRBD2
v_call: TRBV5-1
clone_size: .
cdr3_nt: TGCGCCAGCAGCTCCGCCGGAGGCGGGAGCTCCCAGTACTTC
cdr3_aa: CASSSAGGGSSQYF

j_call: TRBJ1-3
d_call: .
v_call: TRBV12-3/TRBV12-4
clone_size: .
cdr3_nt: TGTGCCAGTTATTGGGACGATGGAAACACCATATATTTT
cdr3_aa: CASYWDDGNTIYF

j_call: TRBJ1-2
d_call: .
v_call: TRBV27
clone_size: .
cdr3_nt: TGTGCCAGCAGTTTAGACATCGGCTATGGCTACACCTTC
cdr3_aa: CASSLDIGYGYTF

j_call: TRBJ1-4
d_call: TRBD1
v_call: TRBV7-8
clone_size: .
cdr3_nt: TGTGCCAGTCGACAGGGAATAACAACTAATGAAAAACTGTTTTTT
cdr3_aa: CASRQGITTNEKLFF

j_call: TRBJ2-1
d_call: .
v_call: TRBV5-1
clone_size: .
cdr3_nt: TGCGCCAGCAGCTTGGGGGGACTGCCCCGGGAAGATGAGCAGTTCTTC
cdr3_aa: CASSLGGLPREDEQFF

j_call: TRBJ2-1
d_call: TRBD1
v_call: TRBV28
clone_size: .
cdr3_nt: TGTGCCAGCAGGGGACAGAACTACAATGAGCAGTTCTTC
cdr3_aa: CASRGQNYNEQFF

j_call: TRBJ1-4
d_call: TRBD1
v_call: TRBV30
clone_size: .
cdr3_nt: TGTGCCTGGAATGAGGGACAGGCGGGCGAAAAACTGTTTTTT
cdr3_aa: CAWNEGQAGEKLFF

j_call: TRBJ2-5
d_call: TRBD1
v_call: TRBV3-1
clone_size: .
cdr3_nt: TGTGCCAGCAGCGTACAGCCAGGGGGCCAAGAGACCCAGTACTTC
cdr3_aa: CASSVQPGGQETQYF

j_call: TRBJ2-5
d_call: .
v_call: TRBV29-1
clone_size: few
cdr3_nt: TGCAGCGTTGCAGCGGTACAAGAGACCCAGTACTTC
cdr3_aa: CSVAAVQETQYF

j_call: TRBJ2-7
d_call: .
v_call: TRBV28
clone_size: .
cdr3_nt: TGTGCCAGCAGTAGTGGGCAGGTAAGCTCCTACGAGCAGTACTTC
cdr3_aa: CASSSGQVSSYEQYF

j_call: TRBJ1-5
d_call: TRBD1
v_call: TRBV6-4
clone_size: .
cdr3_nt: TGTGCCAGCAGTCTCGGACAGGGGGCGGCGAATCAGCCCCAGCATTTT
cdr3_aa: CASSLGQGAANQPQHF

j_call: TRBJ2-7
d_call: .
v_call: TRBV7-2
clone_size: few
cdr3_nt: TGTGCCAGCAGCCCCGACACCTCCTACGAGCAGTACTTC
cdr3_aa: CASSPDTSYEQYF

j_call: TRBJ1-3
d_call: .
v_call: TRBV19
clone_size: .
cdr3_nt: TGTGCCAGTAGCGGGGGTGGAAACACCATATATTTT
cdr3_aa: CASSGGGNTIYF

j_call: TRBJ1-3
d_call: TRBD1
v_call: TRBV5-1
clone_size: .
cdr3_nt: TGCGCCAGCAGCTTGTCGAGACAGGGCTCTGGAAACACCATATATTTT
cdr3_aa: CASSLSRQGSGNTIYF

j_call: TRBJ1-1
d_call: .
v_call: TRBV29-1
clone_size: .
cdr3_nt: TGCAGCGCAAACGGGGAAAACGCTCGTGGCACTGAAGCTTTCTTT
cdr3_aa: CSANGENARGTEAFF

j_call: TRBJ1-6
d_call: .
v_call: TRBV28
clone_size: .
cdr3_nt: TGTGCCAGCAGTTTTCGAGGGAATTCACCCCTCCACTTT
cdr3_aa: CASSFRGNSPLHF

j_call: TRBJ2-3
d_call: TRBD2
v_call: TRBV19
clone_size: .
cdr3_nt: TGTGCCAGTCTCGAGCGGGGGGGCCTTAGGGATACGCAGTATTTT
cdr3_aa: CASLERGGLRDTQYF

j_call: TRBJ2-5
d_call: .
v_call: TRBV6-2/TRBV6-3
clone_size: .
cdr3_nt: TGTGCCAGCAGTACACGAACGGGGACCCAGTACTTC
cdr3_aa: CASSTRTGTQYF

j_call: TRBJ1-1
d_call: .
v_call: TRBV7-9
clone_size: .
cdr3_nt: TGTGCCAGCAGTTTCGGACCTCTTCCGTCCACTGAAGCTTTCTTT
cdr3_aa: CASSFGPLPSTEAFF

j_call: TRBJ2-2
d_call: TRBD2
v_call: TRBV28
clone_size: .
cdr3_nt: TGTGCCAGCAGTTTAACGCTCTGGACTAGCGGGGGGGACACCGGGGAGCTGTTTTTT
cdr3_aa: CASSLTLWTSGGDTGELFF

j_call: TRBJ2-7
d_call: .
v_call: TRBV30
clone_size: .
cdr3_nt: TGTGCCTGGAGACCCACAGGCCAATCCTACGAGCAGTACTTC
cdr3_aa: CAWRPTGQSYEQYF

j_call: TRBJ1-1
d_call: .
v_call: TRBV12-3/TRBV12-4
clone_size: .
cdr3_nt: TGTGCCAGCAGACGGGACAACCCGGGAGCTTTCTTT
cdr3_aa: CASRRDNPGAFF

j_call: TRBJ2-3
d_call: .
v_call: TRBV10-3
clone_size: .
cdr3_nt: TGTGCCATCAGGGGAAACCGGGACTTCTCTAGCACAGATACGCAGTATTTT
cdr3_aa: CAIRGNRDFSSTDTQYF

j_call: TRBJ2-7
d_call: .
v_call: TRBV5-1
clone_size: .
cdr3_nt: TGCGCCAGCAGGCTTTCCGGATCCTACGAGCAGTACTTC
cdr3_aa: CASRLSGSYEQYF

j_call: TRBJ1-1
d_call: .
v_call: TRBV3-1
clone_size: .
cdr3_nt: TGTGCCAGCAGCCAAACGGGACGGAAGAACACTGAAGCTTTCTTT
cdr3_aa: CASSQTGRKNTEAFF

j_call: TRBJ1-5
d_call: TRBD1
v_call: TRBV2
clone_size: .
cdr3_nt: TGTGCCAGCTGGCCGGGACAGGGCAATAGCAATCAGCCCCAGCATTTT
cdr3_aa: CASWPGQGNSNQPQHF

j_call: TRBJ1-1
d_call: TRBD1
v_call: TRBV29-1
clone_size: .
cdr3_nt: TGCAGCGTTCGTGACAGGGGGCCTTATACTGAAGCTTTCTTT
cdr3_aa: CSVRDRGPYTEAFF

j_call: TRBJ2-1
d_call: TRBD2
v_call: TRBV10-2
clone_size: .
cdr3_nt: TGCGCCAGCAGTGGGCCTAGCGGGGGGGCATCTGAGCAGTTCTTC
cdr3_aa: CASSGPSGGASEQFF

j_call: TRBJ1-6
d_call: .
v_call: TRBV28
clone_size: .
cdr3_nt: TGTGCCAGCAGGAGCAGGTCTAATTCACCCCTCCACTTT
cdr3_aa: CASRSRSNSPLHF

j_call: TRBJ1-6
d_call: .
v_call: TRBV6-5
clone_size: few
cdr3_nt: TGTGCCAGCAGTTCCGGAGGCTCCTATAATTCACCCCTCCACTTT
cdr3_aa: CASSSGGSYNSPLHF

j_call: TRBJ1-6
d_call: TRBD1
v_call: TRBV20-1
clone_size: .
cdr3_nt: TGCAGTGCTAGACAGGGGGGGAATTCACCCCTCCACTTT
cdr3_aa: CSARQGGNSPLHF

j_call: TRBJ2-5
d_call: .
v_call: TRBV5-1
clone_size: .
cdr3_nt: TGCGCCAGCAGCTTGGCGGACTCCCGGGGGACCCAGTACTTC
cdr3_aa: CASSLADSRGTQYF

j_call: TRBJ1-5
d_call: .
v_call: TRBV29-1
clone_size: .
cdr3_nt: TGCAGCGTCTCCATAGTAGGGGGGCAGCCCCAGCATTTT
cdr3_aa: CSVSIVGGQPQHF

j_call: TRBJ2-5
d_call: .
v_call: TRBV20-1
clone_size: .
cdr3_nt: TGCAGTGCTAGAGATCGGCGCGGGCAAGAGACCCAGTACTTC
cdr3_aa: CSARDRRGQETQYF

j_call: TRBJ1-5
d_call: .
v_call: TRBV14
clone_size: .
cdr3_nt: TGTGCCAGCAGCATCGGGGAAAGTCAGCCCCAGCATTTT
cdr3_aa: CASSIGESQPQHF

j_call: TRBJ2-2
d_call: .
v_call: TRBV19
clone_size: .
cdr3_nt: TGTGCCAGTAGTATCGACGTTGGATTTACAGGGACTGGGGAGCTGTTTTTT
cdr3_aa: CASSIDVGFTGTGELFF